Here is one TCR beta chain with its context. Its antigen has not been determined. Base qualities are not recorded, but no much larger clone differs from it by a single base. The immunoSEQ Assay, a bias-controlled multiplex PCR, was used to amplify TCRbeta CDR3 regions from genomic DNA. On the authors' methods: The number of nucleated cells in each sample was estimated from the amplification of reference gene primers within the assay. To quantify the absolute abundance of each unique TCRbeta CDR3 rearrangement, sequence reads were collapsed and filtered. For each sample, productive Simpson clonality was calculated by taking the square root of Simpson's diversity index across productive rearrangements. Entries here come from immuneACCESS through TCRdb and include only in-frame sequences with V and J called. Some clones fail to appear in such tables; in the studies checked, an unresolved V gene covers under half of the shortfall, and the cause of the remainder is unknown. That table gives V, J and clone size, and the DNA gave D and trimming. In this sample the table shows roughly 150,000 clones, approximately 86% of which occur a single time. 2.5% to 3% of the sample comes from the top ten.

At one collaborating source in Seattle, patients were enrolled during active infection and were followed longitudinally through the course of disease. Whole blood was collected in K2EDTA tubes by collaborating institutions according to the institutions' own protocols. For TCRbeta analysis, collaborators shipped samples in one of three forms: frozen whole blood, isolated PBMCs, or DNA extracted from either of those sample types. The data were taken from a study of blood T cell repertoires in COVID-19 (dated by TCRdb to 2018 to 2020). Notes on the research overall: Collaborator samples came from the United States, Italy and Spain and covered acute and convalescent phases of COVID-19. The material from the prospective study consisted of cDNA or gDNA derived from T cells, B-cell-depleted T cells, or PBMCs. Deeply sampled blood TCRbeta repertoires from subjects exposed to, actively infected with, or recovered from COVID-19 were included in the dataset. A freely available public database, intended as a resource for researchers studying the immune response to SARS-CoV-2, is where the repertoires were released. The samples were drawn from two sources: the first 160 participants of the ongoing ImmuneRACE study, and 1,200 or so subjects contributed by 6 global collaborators. Sample metadata almost always included a de-identified subject ID, COVID-19 status, age in years and sex. Where HLA class I and class II types were available, the types were taken from metadata supplied by the sample provider, not from assay-based typing.

General findings and caveats noted by the study authors: Clinical and demographic metadata were provided uncurated, with the amount varying by source and participant.

The germline V gene (reference sequence) sets CDR1 to WNHNN and CDR2 to SYGVQD. The cysteine opens and the phenylalanine closes a CDR3 of 10 amino acids. CDR3 DNA only is kept here, 30 bases in frame from base 1. V loses 7 bases at its end and J loses 7 bases; junction bases beyond the gene matches: 1. Sequencing used peripheral blood. Here the chain combines TRBV10-1 and TRBJ2-7; TRBD2 fits 7 bases in the junction. The receptor comes from a woman older than 75 with COVID-19, enrolled during active disease. For the CDR3, the sequence is CASKAGEQYF. The DNA sequence is TGCGCCAGCAAAGCGGGGGAGCAGTACTTC.